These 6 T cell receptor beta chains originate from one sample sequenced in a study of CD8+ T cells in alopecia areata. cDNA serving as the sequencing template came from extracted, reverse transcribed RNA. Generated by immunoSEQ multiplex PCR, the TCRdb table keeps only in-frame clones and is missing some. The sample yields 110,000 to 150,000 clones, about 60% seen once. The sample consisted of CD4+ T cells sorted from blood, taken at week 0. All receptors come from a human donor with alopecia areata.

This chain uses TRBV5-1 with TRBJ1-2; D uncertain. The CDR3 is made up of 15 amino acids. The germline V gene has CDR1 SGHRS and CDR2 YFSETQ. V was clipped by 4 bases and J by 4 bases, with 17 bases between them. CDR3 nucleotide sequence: TGCGCCAGCAGCCCTCTGGGAGGGAAGAGCTATGGCTACACCTTC. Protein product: CASSPLGGKSYGYTF. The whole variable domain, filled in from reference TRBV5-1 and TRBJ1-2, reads KAGVTQTPRYLIKTRGQQVTLSCSPISGHRSVSWYQQTPGQGLQFLFEYFSETQRNKGNFPGRFSGRQFSNSRSEMNVSTLELGDSALYLCASSPLGGKSYGYTFGSGTRLTVV.

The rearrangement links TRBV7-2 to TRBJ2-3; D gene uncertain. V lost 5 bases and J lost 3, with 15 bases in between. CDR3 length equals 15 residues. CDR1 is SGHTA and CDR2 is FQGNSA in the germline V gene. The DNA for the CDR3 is TGTGCCAGCAGCCAGGCGTGGGGTTGGACAGATACGCAGTATTTT. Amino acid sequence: CASSQAWGWTDTQYF.

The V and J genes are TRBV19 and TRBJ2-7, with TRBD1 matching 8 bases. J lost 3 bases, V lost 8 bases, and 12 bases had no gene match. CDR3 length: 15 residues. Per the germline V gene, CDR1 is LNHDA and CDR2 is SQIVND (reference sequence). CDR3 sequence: CASARAGTGNYEQYF. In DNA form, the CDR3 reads TGTGCCAGTGCTAGAGCCGGGACAGGCAACTACGAGCAGTACTTC.

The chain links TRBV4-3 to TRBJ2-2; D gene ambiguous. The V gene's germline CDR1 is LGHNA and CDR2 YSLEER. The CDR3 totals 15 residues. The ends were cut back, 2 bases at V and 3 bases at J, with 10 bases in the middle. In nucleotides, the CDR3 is TGCGCCAGCAGCCAATCAAGAGGATACACCGGGGAGCTGTTTTTT. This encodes CASSQSRGYTGELFF.

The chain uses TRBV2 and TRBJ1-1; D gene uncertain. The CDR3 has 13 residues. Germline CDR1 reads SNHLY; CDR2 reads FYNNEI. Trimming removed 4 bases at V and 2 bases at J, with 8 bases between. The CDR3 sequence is CASSGRPNTEAFF. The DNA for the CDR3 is TGTGCCAGCAGTGGCCGACCCAACACTGAAGCTTTCTTT.

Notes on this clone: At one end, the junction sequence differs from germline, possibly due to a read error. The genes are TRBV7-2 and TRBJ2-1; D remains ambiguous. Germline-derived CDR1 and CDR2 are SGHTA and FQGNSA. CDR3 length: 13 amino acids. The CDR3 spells CASSSAHLERAVF. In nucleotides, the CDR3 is TGTGCCAGCAGCTCCGCCCACCTCGAACGGGCAGTCTTC.